Following are 25 T cell receptor beta chains from one sample sequenced in a study of response to subunit inactivated influenza vaccine. MiXCR, applied by TCRdb to the RT-PCR reads, yields one record per CDR3 protein. The table shows about 800,000 distinct CDR3 sequences, with about 20% occurring only once. The source material was PBMCs from blood, sampled more than 4 days after vaccination. The origin of the receptors is a man in his fifties who received an inactivated influenza vaccine.

Remarks on this clonotype: The germline gene is not matched at one end of the junction; a read error may be the cause. V gene TRBV6-2 or TRBV6-3 combines with J gene TRBJ2-1; 7 positions agree with TRBD1. Germline loops: CDR1 MNHEY, CDR2 SVGEGT. The CDR3 is 12 amino acids. The CDR3 sequence is CASSYVGTVVGF. CDR3 sequence (DNA): TGTGCCAGCAGTTACGTCGGGACAGTCGTCGGTTTC.

V and J are TRBV29-1 and TRBJ2-3; a weak D match, TRBD1 (6 bases). The CDR3 has 13 residues. Germline CDR1 and CDR2: SQVTM and ANQGSEA. V lost 5 bases, J lost 4 bases, and 13 bases lay in between. DNA for the CDR3: TGCAGCGTTTCTGGACAGAATCCAGATACGCAGTATTTT. Protein product: CSVSGQNPDTQYF.

This CDR3 reads CSVRGAPYNEQFF. CDR3 in DNA: TGCAGTGTCCGCGGGGCACCCTACAATGAGCAGTTCTTC. J is TRBJ2-1 and V is TRBV20-1; weak D call: TRBD2 (6 bases). This CDR3 spans 13 amino acids. V was clipped by 7 bases and J by 2 bases, with 12 bases between them. The germline gives CDR1 DFQATT, CDR2 SNEGSKA (reference sequence).

This clonotype was observed many times. This chain uses TRBV5-1 with TRBJ2-7, with a possible D match to TRBD2 (6 bases). The CDR3 is made up of 14 amino acids. The V end was cut by 0 bases, the J end by 3 bases, with 10 bases between. In germline, CDR1 is SGHRS, CDR2 YFSETQ. The CDR3 region is CASSLVGGVYEQYF. In DNA form, the CDR3 reads TGCGCCAGCAGCTTGGTTGGAGGGGTCTACGAGCAGTACTTC.

The chain couples TRBV4-1 to TRBJ2-3; D is possibly TRBD1 or TRBD2 (6 bases each). The CDR3 has 14 residues. CDR1 and CDR2 (germline): MGHRA, YSYEKL. V was trimmed by 1 base and J by 5 bases, leaving 10 bases between them. CDR3 protein: CASSQAGAGDTQYF. DNA for the CDR3: TGCGCCAGCAGCCAAGCGGGGGCGGGAGATACGCAGTATTTT.

The J gene is TRBJ1-1, the V gene TRBV12-3 or TRBV12-4, with D uncertain. The CDR3 is made up of 11 amino acids. Trimming stripped 4 bases from V and 6 bases from J, with 6 bases between. The CDR3 DNA is TGTGCCAGCAGTTGGGGTTCTGAAGCTTTCTTT. This codes for CASSWGSEAFF.

The chain links TRBV28 to TRBJ2-1; 11 nucleotides agree with TRBD1. Trimming cost V 4 bases and J 8 bases; bases outside gene matches: 4. The germline gives CDR1 MDHEN, CDR2 SYDVKM. This CDR3 region has 14 residues. CDR3 sequence: CASSWGTGGYEQFF. In DNA form, the CDR3 reads TGTGCCAGCAGTTGGGGGACAGGGGGGTATGAGCAGTTCTTC.

This clonotype was observed a few times. This sequence joins TRBV12-3 or TRBV12-4 and TRBJ1-6; D is perhaps TRBD1 (5 bases). The CDR3 runs 14 residues. V lost 6 bases and J 8 bases, leaving 14 bases between the germline ends. The CDR3 sequence is CASSWGPEDSPLHF. The CDR3 DNA is TGTGCCAGCAGCTGGGGACCCGAGGATTCACCCCTCCACTTT.

This clonotype has only one observation. The chain uses TRBV6-1 and TRBJ1-4; D remains ambiguous. The CDR3 has 15 residues. Germline CDR1 is MNHNS and CDR2 is SASEGT. The V end lost 5 bases, the J end lost 5 bases, and 15 bases lay between the germline ends. CDR3 sequence: CASSKEIFLNEKLFF. CDR3 DNA sequence: TGTGCCAGCAGTAAAGAAATCTTCCTCAATGAAAAACTGTTTTTT.

This clonotype was seen at least ten times. V gene TRBV12-3 or TRBV12-4 combines with J gene TRBJ2-3; 11 bases are shared with TRBD1. V was pared by 6 bases and J by 4 bases, with 3 bases of the junction left unmatched. CDR3 size: 14 residues. The CDR3 DNA reads as TGTGCCAGCAGCTCGGGACAGGGGGCAGATACGCAGTATTTT. This sequence encodes CASSSGQGADTQYF.

This clonotype has a handful of counts. The V gene is TRBV29-1, the J gene TRBJ1-1, with unresolved D. Trimming removed 6 bases at V and 11 bases at J, with 19 bases between. Germline V CDR1 and CDR2: SQVTM, ANQGSEA. This CDR3 has 12 amino acids. CDR3 nucleotides: TGCAGCGTATGGGTCGTCTCTGCCTCGGCTTTCTTT. It encodes CSVWVVSASAFF.

The chain links TRBV7-3 to TRBJ2-1; possibly TRBD2 for D (6 bases). CDR1 is SGHTA and CDR2 is FQGTGA in the germline V gene. This CDR3 region has 19 residues. V was pared by 4 bases and J by 0 bases, with 22 bases between. The CDR3 nucleotides are TGTGCCAGCAGCTCCCTTCCCCGTTCTAGCGCGAGCTCCTACAATGAGCAGTTCTTC. The encoded protein is CASSSLPRSSASSYNEQFF.

V is TRBV7-9 and J is TRBJ2-7; TRBD1 might be the D (5 bases). From germline, CDR1 is SEHNR and CDR2 FQNEAQ (reference sequence). Trimming stripped 1 base from V and 0 bases from J, with 10 bases between. The length of the CDR3 is 15 residues. The CDR3 sequence is CASSLGGQISYEQYF. CDR3 nucleotide sequence: TGTGCCAGCAGCTTAGGGGGCCAGATCTCCTACGAGCAGTACTTC.

This clonotype was observed a handful of times. The chain has TRBV7-9 and TRBJ2-7; D is unresolved. V was cut by 5 bases and J by 4 bases, with 15 bases left in between. The germline V gene encodes CDR1 SEHNR and CDR2 FQNEAQ (reference sequence). The CDR3 is 14 residues long. As DNA, the CDR3 is TGTGCCAGCAGCGGACCCCTTTCGCTATACGAGCAGTACTTC. Translated, it gives CASSGPLSLYEQYF. The complete variable domain, with remaining parts taken from reference TRBV7-9 and TRBJ2-7, reads DTGVSQNPRHKITKRGQNVTFRCDPISEHNRLYWYRQTLGQGPEFLTYFQNEAQLEKSRLLSDRFSAERPKGSFSTLEIQRTEQGDSAMYLCASSGPLSLYEQYFGPGTRLTVT.

J is TRBJ1-2 and V is TRBV5-6, with D unclear. The CDR3 has 15 residues. From germline, CDR1 is SGHDT and CDR2 YYEEEE. V lost 3 bases and J 7 bases, leaving 19 bases between the germline ends. Written as DNA, the CDR3 is TGTGCCAGCAGCTCCGAAAAGTTCGAGTATTTTGGCTACACCTTC. This encodes CASSSEKFEYFGYTF.

This sequence joins TRBV6-5 and TRBJ2-2; D is unclear. Germline CDR1 MNHEY, CDR2 SVGAGI. This CDR3 comprises 14 residues. Trimming took 2 bases from V and 3 from J, leaving 7 bases between them. CDR3 sequence: CASSYESYTGELFF. The DNA of the CDR3 is TGTGCCAGCAGTTACGAGTCTTACACCGGGGAGCTGTTTTTT.

The chain links TRBV9 to TRBJ2-1; D is undetermined. Germline V gene lookup returns CDR1 SGDLS and CDR2 YYNGEE. The CDR3 has 14 amino acids. Trimming removed 1 base at V and 10 bases at J, with 15 bases between. The CDR3 spells CASSVTLTLREQFF. CDR3 coding DNA: TGTGCCAGCAGCGTAACTCTTACTCTCCGGGAGCAGTTCTTC.

This clonotype was seen a handful of times. The DNA for the CDR3 is TGTGCCAGCAGCGCCTCCGGGACAGGGGAGGAGACCCAGTACTTC. This codes for CASSASGTGEETQYF. The V and J genes are TRBV9 and TRBJ2-5, with 10 bases matching TRBD1. The CDR3 is 15 amino acids. The V gene's germline CDR1 is SGDLS and CDR2 YYNGEE. V was pared by 3 bases and J by 5 bases, with 7 bases of the junction left unmatched.

This clonotype has just a few counts. The chain recombines TRBV19 with TRBJ2-7; 9 nucleotides align to TRBD2. V gave up 3 bases and J gave up 2 bases; unmatched junction bases: 2. The CDR3 runs to 14 residues. Germline-derived CDR1 and CDR2 are LNHDA and SQIVND (reference sequence). The CDR3 bases are TGTGCCAGTAGTATCGCTAGCGGGACCTACGAGCAGTACTTC. It translates to CASSIASGTYEQYF.

This clonotype was observed a few times. DNA of the CDR3: TGCAGTGTCGGCCTGATAACTCCGATGGGGGTCAATGAGCAGTTCTTC. This translates into CSVGLITPMGVNEQFF. This chain connects TRBV20-1 to TRBJ2-1; the D gene could be TRBD1 or TRBD2 (5 bases each). The germline V gene encodes CDR1 DFQATT and CDR2 SNEGSKA (reference sequence). Trimming took 7 bases from V and 6 from J, leaving 25 bases between them. The length of the CDR3 is 16 residues.

The chain joins TRBV4-1 to TRBJ2-2; the match to TRBD1 covers 7 bases. The germline V gene encodes CDR1 MGHRA and CDR2 YSYEKL. The CDR3 totals 16 residues. Trimming cost V 2 bases and J 5 bases; bases outside gene matches: 8. CDR3 in amino acids: CASSQYSGTETGELFF. CDR3 coding DNA: TGCGCCAGCAGCCAATATTCCGGGACAGAGACCGGGGAGCTGTTTTTT.

This chain connects TRBV12-3 or TRBV12-4 to TRBJ2-7; D uncertain. The length of the CDR3 is 12 residues. The V end was cut by 3 bases, the J end by 7 bases, with 10 bases between. The CDR3 spells CASSFPREEQYF. The CDR3 DNA reads TGTGCCAGCAGTTTCCCCCGCGAAGAGCAGTACTTC.

This clonotype was detected only a few times. The V gene is TRBV9, the J gene TRBJ2-2; 7 nucleotides match TRBD2. Losses at the gene ends were 3 bases for V and 9 bases for J; bases not matched to a gene: 8. The CDR3 contains 14 residues. Germline V gives CDR1 SGDLS, CDR2 YYNGEE. CDR3 in DNA: TGTGCCAGCAGCGCCTGGGGAGGGCCTTGGGAGCTGTTTTTT. Protein: CASSAWGGPWELFF.

The rearrangement joins TRBV4-2 to TRBJ2-1; D may be TRBD2 (6 bases). The CDR3 sequence is 11 residues long. The germline V gene encodes CDR1 LGHNA and CDR2 YNFKEQ. Trimming removed 0 bases at V and 12 bases at J, with 6 bases between. The DNA for the CDR3 is TGTGCCAGCAGCCAAGAGGGGGGGCAGTTCTTC. As protein: CASSQEGGQFF.

The V gene is TRBV28, the J gene TRBJ2-3; perhaps TRBD2 as D (5 bases). The CDR3 length is 15 residues. CDR1 and CDR2 (germline): MDHEN, SYDVKM. V lost 7 bases to trimming and J lost 2 bases, with 16 bases between them. The CDR3: CASTPRVWATDTQYF. The CDR3 region has the DNA TGTGCCAGCACCCCGAGGGTGTGGGCCACAGATACGCAGTATTTT.